These T cell receptor beta chains were read from a single sample in a study of T cell responses to AZD1222 COVID-19 vaccine. Here immunoSEQ multiplex PCR was the method, and the copy in TCRdb shows in-frame clones only, minus some. This table has fewer than 50,000 clones, 70% to 80% appearing once. Sequenced here: peripheral blood, sampled on day 0 of AZD1222 vaccination. Receptors were obtained from an adult in good health. CDR3s include the opening cysteine and the closing phenylalanine or tryptophan. D genes are given only for firm matches. Only part of the rows carry a size: once, few, many, or a class if the clone is expanded.

d_gene: -
abundance: -
j_gene: TRBJ1-1
v_gene: TRBV3-1/TRBV3-2
len: 14
CDR3aa: CASSPPARNTEAFF
CDR3nt: TGTGCCAGCAGCCCGCCGGCCAGGAACACTGAAGCTTTCTTT

d_gene: -
abundance: few
j_gene: TRBJ2-1
v_gene: TRBV20-1
len: 11
CDR3aa: CSAPGRFGQFF
CDR3nt: TGCAGTGCCCCGGGCCGGTTTGGGCAGTTCTTC

d_gene: -
abundance: -
j_gene: TRBJ1-2
v_gene: TRBV15
len: 13
CDR3aa: CATSAGAGYGYTF
CDR3nt: TGTGCCACCAGCGCAGGGGCAGGCTATGGCTACACCTTC

d_gene: TRBD1
abundance: -
j_gene: TRBJ1-5
v_gene: TRBV19
len: 17
CDR3aa: CASSTLGWDRVNQPQHF
CDR3nt: TGTGCCAGTAGTACACTAGGATGGGACAGGGTCAACCAGCCCCAGCATTTT

d_gene: -
abundance: once
j_gene: TRBJ1-1
v_gene: TRBV2
len: 11
CDR3aa: CASTANTEAFF
CDR3nt: TGTGCCAGCACAGCAAACACTGAAGCTTTCTTT

d_gene: TRBD1
abundance: -
j_gene: TRBJ1-6
v_gene: TRBV7-9
len: 17
CDR3aa: CASSSNRGSSYNSPLHF
CDR3nt: TGTGCCAGCAGCTCGAACAGGGGGAGCTCCTATAATTCACCCCTCCACTTT

d_gene: TRBD1
abundance: once
j_gene: TRBJ1-5
v_gene: TRBV6-5
len: 15
CDR3aa: CASRDRGRSNQPQHF
CDR3nt: TGTGCCAGCAGAGACAGGGGGCGGAGCAATCAGCCCCAGCATTTT

d_gene: -
abundance: -
j_gene: TRBJ1-1
v_gene: TRBV11-2
len: 13
CDR3aa: CASSSTGLSEAFF
CDR3nt: TGTGCCAGCAGCAGCACAGGGTTATCTGAAGCTTTCTTT

d_gene: -
abundance: -
j_gene: TRBJ1-4
v_gene: TRBV7-6
len: 15
CDR3aa: CASSLVDSTNEKLFF
CDR3nt: TGTGCCAGCAGCTTAGTCGACTCAACTAATGAAAAACTGTTTTTT

d_gene: TRBD2
abundance: few
j_gene: TRBJ2-1
v_gene: TRBV30
len: 16
CDR3aa: CAWSQPGLANYNEQFF
CDR3nt: TGTGCCTGGAGTCAACCGGGACTAGCGAACTACAATGAGCAGTTCTTC

d_gene: -
abundance: -
j_gene: TRBJ1-2
v_gene: TRBV28
len: 12
CDR3aa: CASSSGVHGYTF
CDR3nt: TGTGCCAGCAGTTCAGGGGTTCATGGCTACACCTTC

d_gene: -
abundance: -
j_gene: TRBJ1-4
v_gene: TRBV28
len: 14
CDR3aa: CASSRASQPEKLFF
CDR3nt: TGTGCCAGCAGTCGAGCCTCTCAACCGGAAAAACTGTTTTTT

d_gene: -
abundance: -
j_gene: TRBJ1-5
v_gene: TRBV6-5
len: 13
CDR3aa: CASSFGPFQPQHF
CDR3nt: TGTGCCAGCAGTTTTGGACCTTTTCAGCCCCAGCATTTT

d_gene: -
abundance: -
j_gene: TRBJ1-2
v_gene: TRBV3-1/TRBV3-2
len: 15
CDR3aa: CASSQVWGPSYGYTF
CDR3nt: TGTGCCAGCAGCCAAGTCTGGGGGCCTAGCTATGGCTACACCTTC

d_gene: -
abundance: -
j_gene: TRBJ1-2
v_gene: TRBV9
len: 15
CDR3aa: CASSRRERGDYGYTF
CDR3nt: TGTGCCAGCAGCCGACGAGAGAGGGGTGACTATGGCTACACCTTC

d_gene: -
abundance: -
j_gene: TRBJ1-4
v_gene: TRBV28
len: 17
CDR3aa: CASIPRGVLLTNEKLFF
CDR3nt: TGTGCCAGCATTCCGAGGGGGGTACTGTTGACTAATGAAAAACTGTTTTTT

d_gene: -
abundance: -
j_gene: TRBJ1-2
v_gene: TRBV21-1
len: 13
CDR3aa: CASPPAGRGGYTF
CDR3nt: TGTGCCAGCCCCCCCGCGGGTCGTGGCGGCTACACCTTC

d_gene: -
abundance: -
j_gene: TRBJ2-1
v_gene: TRBV15
len: 15
CDR3aa: CATSKGRSSYNEQFF
CDR3nt: TGTGCCACCAGCAAGGGACGGAGCTCCTACAATGAGCAGTTCTTC

d_gene: -
abundance: once
j_gene: TRBJ1-1
v_gene: TRBV28
len: 14
CDR3aa: CASSPMRGRTEAFF
CDR3nt: TGTGCCAGCAGTCCGATGCGGGGTCGGACTGAAGCTTTCTTT

d_gene: TRBD2
abundance: -
j_gene: TRBJ2-7
v_gene: TRBV29-1
len: 16
CDR3aa: CSPEDGRAFFSYEQYF
CDR3nt: TGCAGCCCTGAGGACGGGAGGGCCTTTTTCTCCTACGAGCAGTACTTC